Sequencing of this TCR beta chain was carried out in a study of blood T cell repertoires in COVID-19. Looking at the study overall: The analysed material was cDNA or gDNA that came from T cells, B-cell-depleted T cells, or PBMCs.

Sequenced by immunoSEQ multiplex PCR; TCRdb stores in-frame clones only, minus some. The sample comprises 280,000 or so clones, around 90% of which are singletons, and around 5.8% rests with the top ten. CDR1 is LGHDT, CDR2 YNNKEL, per germline (reference sequence). Trimming cost V 4 bases and J 4 bases, with 19 bases left between them. The CDR3 has 16 residues. Clinical histories supplied by participants themselves formed the basis of cohort assignment. This sequence joins TRBV3-1 (or the pseudogene TRBV3-2) and TRBJ1-1, with a tentative D call TRBD1 (5 bases). This receptor was taken from a woman aged 40 to 50 who had recovered from COVID-19. The source material was PBMCs or T cells enriched from blood (not recorded which). The CDR3 DNA reads TGTGCCAGCAGCCGCTGGGTGGCAGGGCCCATCACTGAAGCTTTCTTT. It specifies CASSRWVAGPITEAFF.